What follows is one TCR beta chain and its context. One entry per CDR3 protein results from TCRdb running MiXCR on the PCR reads. Among some 16,000 distinct CDR3 sequences, roughly 49% were seen once, and the ten largest hold about a fifth. These data are taken from a study of tumor-infiltrating lymphocytes in oesophageal squamous cell carcinoma. V was pared by 5 bases and J by 4 bases, with 7 bases of the junction left unmatched. Germline lookup yields CDR1 SGHVS and CDR2 FNYEAQ. CDR3 size: 15 residues. The source material was esophageal tumor tissue. The chain carries TRBV7-6 and TRBJ2-3, with 9 bases lining up with TRBD2. This clonotype was obtained from a male donor with esophageal squamous cell carcinoma. In DNA form, the CDR3 reads TGTGCCAGCAGCCCCAGACTAGCGGTGCCAGATACGCAGTATTTT. Its translation is CASSPRLAVPDTQYF.